Detailed here is one TCR beta chain. Its antigen is unknown. No much larger clone is present one base from it, and per-base qualities are unavailable. The collaborating institutions used their own protocols to collect whole blood in K2EDTA tubes. For TCRbeta analysis, collaborators shipped samples in one of three forms: frozen whole blood, isolated PBMCs, or DNA extracted from either of those sample types. This sample stems from a study of blood T cell repertoires in COVID-19 (TCRdb year 2020). Some background on the complete study: The collaborator samples originated in the United States, Italy and Spain and spanned the acute and convalescent phases of COVID-19. The prospective study material was composed of cDNA or gDNA derived from T cells, B-cell-depleted T cells, or PBMCs. The repertoires were released in a freely available public database intended as a resource for research on the immune response to SARS-CoV-2. A de-identified subject ID, COVID-19 status, age in years and sex were almost always included in the sample metadata. Subjects who had been exposed to COVID-19, were actively infected with it, or had recovered from it provided the deeply sampled blood TCRbeta repertoires that made up the dataset. Samples were obtained from the ongoing ImmuneRACE study (first 160 participants) and from 1,254 subjects provided by 6 global collaborators. Where available, HLA class I and class II types were taken from metadata supplied by the sample provider and were not determined by assay-based typing. Beyond this particular receptor, the publication reports: Clinical and demographic metadata were provided uncurated, with the amount varying by source and participant.

The immunoSEQ Assay, a bias-controlled multiplex PCR, was used to amplify TCRbeta CDR3 regions from genomic DNA. The study's own analysis went as follows. The number of nucleated cells in each sample was estimated by amplification of reference gene primers within the assay. To quantify the absolute abundance of each unique TCRbeta CDR3 rearrangement, sequence reads were collapsed and filtered. Productive Simpson clonality was computed per sample as the square root of Simpson's diversity index over productive rearrangements. TCRdb took this table from immuneACCESS and kept in-frame rearrangements with V and J called. Such tables lack part of the clones; where checked against another copy, unresolved V genes explain under half of the gap, and the rest is unexplained. The V and J calls and the clone size are those of that table, but D and trimming were determined from the DNA. In this sample the table shows a few hundred thousand clones, over 75% of which occur a single time. Of the sample, 0.65% to 0.8% falls within the top ten clones.

The source is a human donor in a cohort sampled during active COVID-19. The specimen was peripheral blood.

The sequenced DNA is TGTGCCAGCAGCGAGCGAGAGACCCAGTACTTC. Its translation reads: CASSERETQYF. Recombination joined TRBV27 with TRBJ2-5, with the D gene uncertain. Spanning cysteine to phenylalanine, the CDR3 consists of 11 amino acids. Only CDR3 DNA is held: 33 bases, read in frame from base 1. Trimming costs V 6 bases and J 4 bases, and their ends lie 6 bases apart. For CDR1 and CDR2, the germline V gene (reference sequence) lists MNHEY and SMNVEV.